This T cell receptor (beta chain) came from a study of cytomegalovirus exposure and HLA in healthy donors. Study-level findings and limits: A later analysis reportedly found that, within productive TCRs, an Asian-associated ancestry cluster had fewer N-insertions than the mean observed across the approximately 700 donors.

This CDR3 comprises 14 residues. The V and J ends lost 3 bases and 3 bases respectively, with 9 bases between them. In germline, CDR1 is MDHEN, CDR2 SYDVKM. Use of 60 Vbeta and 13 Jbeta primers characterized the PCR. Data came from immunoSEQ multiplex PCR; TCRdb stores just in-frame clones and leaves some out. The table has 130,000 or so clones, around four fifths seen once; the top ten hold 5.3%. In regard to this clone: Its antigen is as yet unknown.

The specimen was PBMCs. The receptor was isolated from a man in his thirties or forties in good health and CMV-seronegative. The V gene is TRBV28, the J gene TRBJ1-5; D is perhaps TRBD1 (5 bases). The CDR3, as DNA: TGTGCCAGCAGTTTGGGGCGCCTCAATCAGCCCCAGCATTTT. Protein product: CASSLGRLNQPQHF.